This T cell receptor beta chain was sequenced in a study of Graves' ophthalmopathy and Graves' hyperthyroidism. Researchers took RNA transcripts and amplified TCR beta CDR3 regions from them. HTBI primers primed a first-round RT-PCR, and a second-round multiplex PCR followed. From the multiplex PCR reads, TCRdb called clonotypes with MiXCR, one entry per CDR3 protein. Of about 370,000 distinct CDR3 sequences listed, 15% to 20% are singletons. Study-wide results and caveats: Detection in blood was also observed for most expanded thyroid clonotypes above 0.001 frequency. Prediction of ophthalmopathy progression reached about 65% sensitivity and nearly 75% specificity.

This CDR3 contains 13 residues. The V gene lost 5 bases and the J gene lost 10 bases, with 14 bases spanning the gap. Germline V lookup: CDR1 SGHVS, CDR2 FQNEAQ. This clonotype has ten or more counts. Its antigen is unknown. This sequence was found in an adult woman with stable Graves' hyperthyroidism. This rearrangement joins TRBV7-8 to TRBJ2-2; D unresolved. Material: peripheral blood. Here the CDR3 reads CASSPLVAVELFF. The CDR3 region has the DNA TGTGCCAGCAGCCCCTTGGTGGCTGTGGAGCTGTTTTTT.